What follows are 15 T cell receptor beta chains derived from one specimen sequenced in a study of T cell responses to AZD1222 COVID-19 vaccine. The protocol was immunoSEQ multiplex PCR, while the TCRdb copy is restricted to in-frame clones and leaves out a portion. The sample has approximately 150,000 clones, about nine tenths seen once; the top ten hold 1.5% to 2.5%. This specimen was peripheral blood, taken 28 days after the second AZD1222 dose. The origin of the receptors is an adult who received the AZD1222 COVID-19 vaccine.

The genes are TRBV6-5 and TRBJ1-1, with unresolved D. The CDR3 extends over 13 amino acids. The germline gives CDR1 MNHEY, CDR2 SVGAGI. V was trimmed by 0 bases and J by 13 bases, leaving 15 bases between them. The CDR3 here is CASSYSGQSSVFF. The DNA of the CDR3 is TGTGCCAGCAGTTACTCGGGCCAGTCTTCAGTTTTCTTT.

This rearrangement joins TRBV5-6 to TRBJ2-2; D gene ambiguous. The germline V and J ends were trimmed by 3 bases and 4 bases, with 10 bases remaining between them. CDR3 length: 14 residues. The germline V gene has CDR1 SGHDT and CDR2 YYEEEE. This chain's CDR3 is CASSSPGVTGELFF. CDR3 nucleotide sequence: TGTGCCAGCAGCTCTCCAGGTGTCACCGGGGAGCTGTTTTTT.

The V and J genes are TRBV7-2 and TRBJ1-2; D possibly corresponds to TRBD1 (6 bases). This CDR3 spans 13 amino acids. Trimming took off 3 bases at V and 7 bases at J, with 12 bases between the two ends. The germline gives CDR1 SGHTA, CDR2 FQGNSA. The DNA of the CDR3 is TGTGCCAGCAGCTTTGGCAGGGGCAGTGGCTACACCTTC. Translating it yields CASSFGRGSGYTF.

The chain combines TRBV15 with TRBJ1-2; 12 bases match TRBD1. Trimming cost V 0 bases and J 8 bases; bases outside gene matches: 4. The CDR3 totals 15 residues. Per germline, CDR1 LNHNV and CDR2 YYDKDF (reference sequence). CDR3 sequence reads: CATSRDAGTGGGYTF. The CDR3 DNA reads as TGTGCCACCAGCAGAGATGCCGGGACAGGGGGCGGCTACACCTTC.

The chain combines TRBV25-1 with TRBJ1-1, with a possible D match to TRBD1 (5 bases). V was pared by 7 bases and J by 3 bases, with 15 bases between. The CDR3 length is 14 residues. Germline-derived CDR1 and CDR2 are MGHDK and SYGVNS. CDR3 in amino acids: CASNTWGLDTEAFF. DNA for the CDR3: TGTGCCAGCAATACTTGGGGGTTGGACACTGAAGCTTTCTTT.

DNA of the CDR3: TGTGCCAGCAGCTCACAGGGGGCAAGGAACTATGGCTACACCTTC. It is translated as CASSSQGARNYGYTF. V and J are TRBV11-2 and TRBJ1-2; 9 nucleotides agree with TRBD1. Germline assignment: CDR1 SGHAT and CDR2 FQNNGV. CDR3 size: 15 residues. V shed 4 bases and J 2 bases; nucleotides not matched to a gene: 5.

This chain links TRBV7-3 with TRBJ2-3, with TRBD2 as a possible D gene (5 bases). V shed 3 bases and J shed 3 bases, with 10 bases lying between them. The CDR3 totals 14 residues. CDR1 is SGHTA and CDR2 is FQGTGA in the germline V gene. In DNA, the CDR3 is TGTGCCAGCAGCTTGGGGAGCGGTACAGATACGCAGTATTTT. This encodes CASSLGSGTDTQYF.

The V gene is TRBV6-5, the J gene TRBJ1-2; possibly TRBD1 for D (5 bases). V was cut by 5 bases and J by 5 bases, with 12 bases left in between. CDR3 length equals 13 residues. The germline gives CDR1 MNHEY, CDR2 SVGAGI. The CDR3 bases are TGTGCCAGCAGTACCAGGGTAGGGTATGGCTACACCTTC. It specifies CASSTRVGYGYTF.

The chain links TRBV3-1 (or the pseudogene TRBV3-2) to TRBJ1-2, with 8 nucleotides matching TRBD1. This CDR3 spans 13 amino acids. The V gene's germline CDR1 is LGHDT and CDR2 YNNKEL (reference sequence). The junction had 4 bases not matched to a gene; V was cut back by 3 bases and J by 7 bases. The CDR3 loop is CASSQTGAGGYTF. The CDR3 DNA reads TGTGCCAGCAGCCAGACAGGGGCAGGTGGCTACACCTTC.

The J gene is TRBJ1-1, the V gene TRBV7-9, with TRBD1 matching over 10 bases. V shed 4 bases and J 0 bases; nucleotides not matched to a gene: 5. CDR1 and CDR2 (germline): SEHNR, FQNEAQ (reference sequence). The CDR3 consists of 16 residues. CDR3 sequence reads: CASSSGTGVLNTEAFF. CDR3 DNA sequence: TGTGCCAGCAGCTCCGGGACAGGGGTCCTGAACACTGAAGCTTTCTTT.

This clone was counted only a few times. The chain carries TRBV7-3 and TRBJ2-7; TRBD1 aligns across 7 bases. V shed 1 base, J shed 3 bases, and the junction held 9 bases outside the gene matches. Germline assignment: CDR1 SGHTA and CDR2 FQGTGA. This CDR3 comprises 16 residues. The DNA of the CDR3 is TGTGCCAGCAGCTTAAAGGGGGCAGGGCTTCACTACGAGCAGTACTTC. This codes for CASSLKGAGLHYEQYF.

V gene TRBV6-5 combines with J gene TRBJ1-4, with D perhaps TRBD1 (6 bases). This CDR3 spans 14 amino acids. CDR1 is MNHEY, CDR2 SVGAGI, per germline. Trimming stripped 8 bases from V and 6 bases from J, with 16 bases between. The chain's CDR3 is CASRLQGLDEKLFF. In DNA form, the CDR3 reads TGTGCCAGCCGTCTACAGGGTTTGGATGAAAAACTGTTTTTT.

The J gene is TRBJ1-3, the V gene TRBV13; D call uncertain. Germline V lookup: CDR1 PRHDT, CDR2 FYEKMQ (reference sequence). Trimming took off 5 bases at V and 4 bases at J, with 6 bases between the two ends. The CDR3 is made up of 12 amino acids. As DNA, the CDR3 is TGTGCCAGCAGCCTTCTGGGAAACACCATATATTTT. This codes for CASSLLGNTIYF.

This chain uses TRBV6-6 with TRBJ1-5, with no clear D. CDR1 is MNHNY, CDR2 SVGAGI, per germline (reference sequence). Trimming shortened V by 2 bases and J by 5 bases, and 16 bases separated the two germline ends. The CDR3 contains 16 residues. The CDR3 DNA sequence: TGTGCCAGCAGTTACGGATTGAGGGATAGGTATCAGCCCCAGCATTTT. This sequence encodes CASSYGLRDRYQPQHF.

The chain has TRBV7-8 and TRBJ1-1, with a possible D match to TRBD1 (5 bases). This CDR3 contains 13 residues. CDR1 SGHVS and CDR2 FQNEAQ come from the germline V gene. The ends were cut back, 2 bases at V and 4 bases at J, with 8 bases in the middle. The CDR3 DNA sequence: TGTGCCAGCAGCTTACGTGGGGGCACTGAAGCTTTCTTT. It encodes CASSLRGGTEAFF.